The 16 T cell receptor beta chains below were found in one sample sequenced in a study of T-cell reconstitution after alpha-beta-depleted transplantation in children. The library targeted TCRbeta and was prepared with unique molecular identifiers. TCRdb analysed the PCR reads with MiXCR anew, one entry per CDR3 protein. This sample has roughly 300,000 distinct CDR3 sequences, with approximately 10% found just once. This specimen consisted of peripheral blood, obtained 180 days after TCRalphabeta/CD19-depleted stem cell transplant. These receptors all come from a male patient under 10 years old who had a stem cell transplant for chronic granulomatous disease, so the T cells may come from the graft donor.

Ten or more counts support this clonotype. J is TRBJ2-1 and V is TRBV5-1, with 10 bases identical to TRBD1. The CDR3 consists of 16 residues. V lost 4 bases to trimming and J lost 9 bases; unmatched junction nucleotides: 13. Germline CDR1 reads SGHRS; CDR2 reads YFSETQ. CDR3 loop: CASSVQGQGLVGEQFF. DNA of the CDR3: TGCGCCAGCAGCGTTCAGGGACAGGGGTTGGTAGGTGAGCAGTTCTTC. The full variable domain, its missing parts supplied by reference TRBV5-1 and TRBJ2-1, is KAGVTQTPRYLIKTRGQQVTLSCSPISGHRSVSWYQQTPGQGLQFLFEYFSETQRNKGNFPGRFSGRQFSNSRSEMNVSTLELGDSALYLCASSVQGQGLVGEQFFGPGTRLTVL.

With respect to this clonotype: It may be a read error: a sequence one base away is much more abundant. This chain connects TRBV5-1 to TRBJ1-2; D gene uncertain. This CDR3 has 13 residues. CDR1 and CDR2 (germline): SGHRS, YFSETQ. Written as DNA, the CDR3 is TGCGCCACCAGCTTGGCACAGAACTATGGCTACACCTTC. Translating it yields CATSLAQNYGYTF.

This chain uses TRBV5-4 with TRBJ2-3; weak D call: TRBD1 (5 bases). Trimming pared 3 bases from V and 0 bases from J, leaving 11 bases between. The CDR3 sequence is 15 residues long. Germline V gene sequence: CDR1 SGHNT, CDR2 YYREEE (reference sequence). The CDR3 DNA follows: TGTGCCAGCAGCTGGAGACAGATAAGCACAGATACGCAGTATTTT. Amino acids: CASSWRQISTDTQYF.

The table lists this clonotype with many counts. The CDR3 sequence is CSLKDRGWGNEQFF. In DNA, the CDR3 is TGCAGCCTAAAGGACAGGGGGTGGGGCAATGAGCAGTTCTTC. The V and J genes are TRBV29-1 and TRBJ2-1; 10 nucleotides line up with TRBD1. Germline CDR1 is SQVTM and CDR2 is ANQGSEA. The CDR3 runs to 14 residues. V shed 8 bases, J shed 6 bases, and the junction held 10 bases outside the gene matches.

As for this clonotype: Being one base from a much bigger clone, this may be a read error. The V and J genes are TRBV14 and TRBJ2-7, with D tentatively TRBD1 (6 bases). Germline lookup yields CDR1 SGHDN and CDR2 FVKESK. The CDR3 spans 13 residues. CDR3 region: CASSQSLTGEQSF. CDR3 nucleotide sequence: TGTGCCAGCAGCCAATCCCTGACAGGCGAGCAGTCCTTC.

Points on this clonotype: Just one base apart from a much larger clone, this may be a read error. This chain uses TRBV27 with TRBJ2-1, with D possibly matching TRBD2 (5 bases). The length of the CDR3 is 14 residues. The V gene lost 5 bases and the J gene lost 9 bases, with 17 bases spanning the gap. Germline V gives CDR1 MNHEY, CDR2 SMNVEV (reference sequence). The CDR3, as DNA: TGTGCCAGCAGTATATTGGCTAGCTGGGGTGAGCAGTTCTTC. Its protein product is CASSILASWGEQFF.

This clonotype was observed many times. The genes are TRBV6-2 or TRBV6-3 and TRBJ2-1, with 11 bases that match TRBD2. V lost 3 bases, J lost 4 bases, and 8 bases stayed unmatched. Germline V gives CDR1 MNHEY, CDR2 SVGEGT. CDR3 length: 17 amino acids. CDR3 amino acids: CASSYFAGTSGYNEQFF. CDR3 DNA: TGTGCCAGCAGTTATTTTGCCGGGACTAGCGGTTACAATGAGCAGTTCTTC.

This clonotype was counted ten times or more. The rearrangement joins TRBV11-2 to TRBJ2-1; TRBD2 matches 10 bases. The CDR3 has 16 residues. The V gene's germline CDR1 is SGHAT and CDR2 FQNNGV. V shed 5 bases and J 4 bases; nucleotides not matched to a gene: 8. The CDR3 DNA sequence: TGTGCCAGCAGCCCCCCAGGACTAGCGGAGTACAATGAGCAGTTCTTC. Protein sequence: CASSPPGLAEYNEQFF.

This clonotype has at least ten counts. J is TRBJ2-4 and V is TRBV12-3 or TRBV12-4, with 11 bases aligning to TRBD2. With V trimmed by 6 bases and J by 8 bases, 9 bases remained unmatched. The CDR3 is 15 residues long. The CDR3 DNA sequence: TGTGCCAGCAGCGCGGCACTAGCGGGAGATCACATTCAGTACTTC. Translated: CASSAALAGDHIQYF.

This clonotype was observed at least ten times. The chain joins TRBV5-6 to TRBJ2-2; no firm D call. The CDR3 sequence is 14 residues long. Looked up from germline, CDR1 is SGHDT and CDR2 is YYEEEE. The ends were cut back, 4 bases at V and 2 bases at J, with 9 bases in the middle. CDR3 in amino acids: CASSLRHNTGELFF. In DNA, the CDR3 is TGTGCCAGCAGCCTTCGACACAACACCGGGGAGCTGTTTTTT.

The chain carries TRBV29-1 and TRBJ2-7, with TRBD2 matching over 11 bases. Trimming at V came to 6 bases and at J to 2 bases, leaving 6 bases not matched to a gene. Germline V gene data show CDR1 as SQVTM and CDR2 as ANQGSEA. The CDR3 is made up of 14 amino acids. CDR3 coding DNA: TGCAGCGTCGGAGGGACTAGCGGTCCCTACGAGCAGTACTTC. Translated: CSVGGTSGPYEQYF.

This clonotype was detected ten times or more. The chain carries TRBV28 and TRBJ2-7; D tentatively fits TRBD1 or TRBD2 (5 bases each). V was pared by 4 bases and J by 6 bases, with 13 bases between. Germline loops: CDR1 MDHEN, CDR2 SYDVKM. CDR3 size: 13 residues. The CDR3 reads CASSSQGRSEQYF. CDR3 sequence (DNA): TGTGCCAGCAGTTCCCAGGGACGCTCCGAGCAGTACTTC.

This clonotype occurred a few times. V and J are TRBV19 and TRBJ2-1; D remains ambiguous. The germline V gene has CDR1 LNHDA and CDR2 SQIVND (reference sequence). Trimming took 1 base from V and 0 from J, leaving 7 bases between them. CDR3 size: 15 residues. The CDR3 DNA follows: TGTGCCAGTAGTATAGGCTTGAGCTCCTACAATGAGCAGTTCTTC. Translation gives CASSIGLSSYNEQFF.

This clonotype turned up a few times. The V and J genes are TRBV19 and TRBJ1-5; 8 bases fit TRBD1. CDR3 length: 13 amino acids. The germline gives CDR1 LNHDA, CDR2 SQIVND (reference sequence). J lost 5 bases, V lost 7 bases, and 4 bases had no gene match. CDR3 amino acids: CASNDRGDQPQHF. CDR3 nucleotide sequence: TGTGCCAGTAATGACAGGGGCGATCAGCCCCAGCATTTT.

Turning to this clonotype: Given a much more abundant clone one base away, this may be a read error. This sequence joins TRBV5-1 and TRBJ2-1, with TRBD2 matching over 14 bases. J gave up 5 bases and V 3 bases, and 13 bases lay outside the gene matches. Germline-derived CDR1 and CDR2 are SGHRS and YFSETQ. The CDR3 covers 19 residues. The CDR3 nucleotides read TGCGCCAGCAGCTCCCGGACTAGCGGGAGGCCATACTACCACAATGAGCAGTTCTTC. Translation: CASSSRTSGRPYYHNEQFF.

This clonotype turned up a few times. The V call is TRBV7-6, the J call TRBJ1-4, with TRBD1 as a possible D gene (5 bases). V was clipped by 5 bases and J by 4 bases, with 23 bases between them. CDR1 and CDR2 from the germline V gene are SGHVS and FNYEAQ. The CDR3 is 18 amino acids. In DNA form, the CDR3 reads TGTGCCAGCAGCCCTGACTCCGGGACGAGAGGCCTTAATGAAAAACTGTTTTTT. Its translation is CASSPDSGTRGLNEKLFF.